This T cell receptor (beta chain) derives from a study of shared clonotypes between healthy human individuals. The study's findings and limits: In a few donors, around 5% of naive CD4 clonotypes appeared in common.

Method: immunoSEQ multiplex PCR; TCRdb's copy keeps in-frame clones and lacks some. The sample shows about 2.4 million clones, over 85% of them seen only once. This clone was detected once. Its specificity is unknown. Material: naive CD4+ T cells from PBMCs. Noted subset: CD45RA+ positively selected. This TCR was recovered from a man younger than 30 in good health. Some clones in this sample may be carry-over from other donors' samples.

The CDR3 DNA is TGTGCCAGCAGCTTCGCACTAGCGGGGCCGGGGGAGTCGCCGGGGGAGCTGTTTTTT. This gives the protein CASSFALAGPGESPGELFF. This chain uses TRBV11-3 with TRBJ2-2, with TRBD2 identical over 10 bases. The CDR3 runs to 19 residues. J lost 8 bases, V lost 3 bases, and 18 bases had no gene match. Looked up from germline, CDR1 is SGHNT and CDR2 is YENEEA.